This is a list of T cell receptor delta chains from one sample in a study of gamma-delta T cells after stem cell transplantation. TCRdb re-processed the RT-PCR reads using CATT. The data contain more than 1,000 delta-chain clones, 3.2% of them seen just once; the ten biggest clones take up more than 25%. The specimen was gamma-delta T cells. The receptors were gathered from a human donor. It is not recorded whose cells these are; they may come from a transplant donor. Each CDR3 is given with its conserved first and last residue. A D gene is named only where the DNA matches it firmly. Clone size is stated in some rows and not others, as once, few, many or a class when expanded.

TRDJ1 | NA | TRDV2 | TRDD3 | CACDRLAVGDSNTDKLIF | TGTGCCTGTGACCGACTTGCGGTGGGGGATTCGAACACCGATAAACTCATCTTT
TRDJ1 | NA | TRDV2 | TRDD3 | CACDLLGDTAITDKLIF | TGTGCCTGTGACCTACTGGGGGATACGGCTATCACCGATAAACTCATCTTT
TRDJ1 | NA | TRDV2 | TRDD3 | CACDTVLGDRYTDKLIF | TGTGCCTGTGACACCGTACTGGGGGATAGATACACCGATAAACTCATCTTT
TRDJ1 | few | TRDV2 | TRDD3 | CACDTLLGDTRYTDKLIF | TGTGCCTGTGACACCCTACTGGGGGATACCCGGTACACCGATAAACTCATCTTT
TRDJ1 | hyperexpanded | TRDV2 | TRDD3 | CACDPLVLGDTVTDKLIF | TGTGCCTGTGACCCTTTAGTACTGGGGGATACAGTCACCGATAAACTCATCTTT
TRDJ1 | hyperexpanded | TRDV2 | TRDD3 | CACDPVGPGYWGTVTDKLIF | TGTGCCTGTGACCCCGTCGGGCCTGGATACTGGGGGACCGTCACCGATAAACTCATCTTT
TRDJ1 | large | TRDV2 | NA | CACDTVAPGDQAGGSIDKLIF | TGTGCCTGTGACACCGTAGCCCCTGGGGATCAAGCAGGGGGCTCGATCGATAAACTCATCTTT
TRDJ1 | few | TRDV2 | TRDD3 | CACDVLGDTATTDKLIF | TGTGCCTGTGATGTACTGGGGGATACGGCTACCACCGATAAACTCATCTTT
TRDJ1 | large | TRDV2 | TRDD3 | CACDTLGGPDKLIF | TGTGCCTGTGACACCCTTGGGGGACCCGATAAACTCATCTTT
TRDJ1 | NA | TRDV2 | TRDD3 | CACDLVGGTGGYGGYTDKLIF | TGTGCCTGTGACCTCGTCGGTGGTACTGGGGGATACGGCGGTTACACCGATAAACTCATCTTT
TRDJ1 | few | TRDV2 | TRDD3 | CACVSVGEAGGPGTDKLIF | TGTGCCTGTGTCAGTGTGGGTGAAGCTGGGGGGCCTGGTACCGATAAACTCATCTTT
TRDJ1 | many | TRDV2 | TRDD3 | CACDLLGDTDTDKLIF | TGTGCCTGTGACCTACTGGGGGATACGGACACCGATAAACTCATCTTT
TRDJ3 | large | TRDV2 | TRDD3 | CACDRIETGGSSWDTRQMFF | TGTGCCTGTGATCGAATCGAAACTGGGGGATCCTCCTGGGACACCCGACAGATGTTTTTC
TRDJ3 | hyperexpanded | TRDV2 | TRDD3 | CACDTLGDDRGSGWDTRQMFF | TGTGCCTGTGACACCCTGGGGGATGATCGTGGCTCGGGGTGGGACACCCGACAGATGTTTTTC
TRDJ1 | large | TRDV3 | NA | CAFKCPGWGPNGNKLIF | TGTGCCTTTAAGTGTCCTGGATGGGGACCCAATGGCAATAAACTCATCTTT
TRDJ1 | large | TRDV1 | TRDD3 | CALGEYFLSNWGPANTRNTDKLIF | TGTGCTCTTGGGGAATATTTCCTATCCAACTGGGGGCCGGCTAACACAAGAAACACCGATAAACTCATCTTT
TRDJ1 | few | TRDV3 | TRDD3 | CAFSPTGGLTDKLIF | TGTGCCTTTAGTCCTACTGGGGGACTTACCGATAAACTCATCTTT
TRDJ1 | NA | TRDV2 | TRDD3 | CACDVLGDTVTDKLIF | TGTGCCTGTGACGTACTGGGGGATACAGTCACCGATAAACTCATCTTT
TRDJ1 | few | TRDV2 | TRDD3 | CACDGLLGDMTDKLIF | TGTGCCTGTGACGGTCTACTGGGGGATATGACCGATAAACTCATCTTT
TRDJ1 | hyperexpanded | TRDV2 | TRDD3 | CACDTIYRTGGYHTDKLIF | TGTGCCTGTGACACAATATACCGTACTGGGGGATACCACACCGATAAACTCATCTTT
TRDJ1 | few | TRDV2 | NA | CACDSVGYTDKLIF | TGTGCCTGTGACAGCGTGGGGTACACCGATAAACTCATCTTT
TRDJ1 | NA | TRDV2 | TRDD3 | CACDAYWGIRGEGDKLIF | TGTGCCTGTGACGCGTACTGGGGGATACGCGGAGAAGGGGATAAACTCATCTTT
TRDJ1 | hyperexpanded | TRDV1 | NA | CALGEQAFQNWGYTDKLIF | TGTGCTCTTGGGGAGCAAGCCTTCCAAAACTGGGGTTACACCGATAAACTCATCTTT
TRDJ1 | hyperexpanded | TRDV1 | TRDD3 | CALGEQNDWGIFATDKLIF | TGTGCTCTTGGGGAACAAAACGACTGGGGGATATTCGCCACCGATAAACTCATCTTT
TRDJ1 | NA | TRDV2 | NA | CACEELGGPYTDKLIF | TGTGCCTGTGAGGAACTTGGGGGGCCCTACACCGATAAACTCATCTTT
TRDJ1 | NA | TRDV3 | TRDD3 | CALLEEEIPPNTGGYHTDKLIF | TGTGCCCTATTAGAGGAGGAGATCCCCCCCAATACTGGGGGATACCACACCGATAAACTCATCTTT
TRDJ1 | NA | TRDV1 | TRDD3 | CALGVTSGLRLGDTATTDKLIF | TGTGCTCTTGGGGTTACTTCCGGCCTCCGACTGGGGGATACGGCTACCACCGATAAACTCATCTTT
TRDJ1 | NA | TRDV2 | TRDD3 | CACDTVGGSPDKLIF | TGTGCCTGTGACACCGTTGGGGGATCGCCCGATAAACTCATCTTT
TRDJ1 | NA | TRDV2 | NA | CACDLWMAPLRDGGSHTHNTDKLIF | TGCGCCTGTGACCTCTGGATGGCCCCCTTACGAGATGGGGGCTCCCACACCCATAACACCGATAAACTCATCTTT
TRDJ1 | medium-sized | TRDV2 | TRDD3 | CACDTLGDLAEFKLIF | TGTGCCTGTGACACTCTGGGGGATCTTGCGGAATTTAAACTCATCTTT
TRDJ1 | NA | TRDV2 | TRDD3 | CACDGVLGDTVTDKLIF | TGTGCCTGTGACGGGGTACTGGGGGATACAGTCACCGATAAACTCATCTTT
TRDJ1 | few | TRDV2 | NA | CACDTIAPMTDKLIF | TGTGCCTGTGACACCATCGCGCCAATGACCGATAAACTCATCTTT
TRDJ1 | NA | TRDV2 | TRDD3 | CACDPVGTGGPYTDKLIF | TGTGCCTGTGACCCGGTGGGTACTGGGGGTCCCTACACCGATAAACTCATCTTT
TRDJ1 | NA | TRDV2 | TRDD3 | CACDGVLGDTAITDKLIF | TGTGCCTGTGACGGGGTACTGGGGGATACGGCTATCACCGATAAACTCATCTTT
TRDJ1 | NA | TRDV2 | TRDD3 | CACDALLGDTNTDKLIF | TGTGCCTGTGACGCTTTACTGGGGGATACTAACACCGATAAACTCATCTTT
TRDJ4 | few | TRDV1 | TRDD3 | CALGERFWWGIPVTGQLIF | TGTGCTCTTGGGGAACGGTTCTGGTGGGGGATACCAGTAACAGGGCAGTTGATCTTT
TRDJ1 | NA | TRDV2 | TRDD3 | CACDGVLGDTFKLIF | TGTGCCTGTGACGGGGTACTGGGGGATACGTTTAAACTCATCTTT
TRDJ1 | hyperexpanded | TRDV2 | TRDD3 | CACDRLAVGDRNTDKLIF | TGTGCCTGTGACCGACTTGCGGTGGGGGATAGAAACACCGATAAACTCATCTTT
TRDJ1 | large | TRDV1 | TRDD3 | CALGDPRVVDLLRRYWGPYTDKLIF | TGTGCTCTTGGGGACCCTAGAGTAGTCGACCTCCTACGTCGGTACTGGGGGCCCTACACCGATAAACTCATCTTT
TRDJ1 | once | TRAV29/DV5 | TRDD3 | CAAAPSLGDTPHLTDKLIF | TGTGCAGCTGCGCCTTCCTTGGGGGATACGCCCCACCTGACCGATAAACTCATCTTT
TRDJ1 | NA | TRDV2 | TRDD3 | CACDTVGGGWGMRSEKDKLIF | TGTGCCTGTGACACCGTTGGGGGAGGCTGGGGGATGCGGTCGGAGAAAGATAAACTCATCTTT
TRDJ3 | large | TRDV2 | TRDD3 | CACDTAGGYPDWDTRQMFF | TGTGCCTGTGACACCGCTGGGGGATACCCGGACTGGGACACCCGACAGATGTTTTTC
TRDJ1 | large | TRDV2 | TRDD3 | CACDTLGDTRYTDKLIF | TGTGCCTGTGACACTCTGGGGGATACCCGGTACACCGATAAACTCATCTTT
TRDJ1 | hyperexpanded | TRDV2 | TRDD3 | CACDTVLGDTNTDKLIF | TGTGCCTGTGACACCGTACTGGGGGATACTAACACCGATAAACTCATCTTT
TRDJ1 | large | TRDV2 | TRDD3 | CACDALLGDKILVDKLIF | TGTGCCTGTGACGCCTTACTGGGGGATAAGATCCTTGTCGATAAACTCATCTTT
TRDJ2 | few | TRDV1 | TRDD2 | CALGDPGPFLPWGPNFTAQLFF | TGTGCTCTTGGGGACCCCGGCCCCTTCCTACCCTGGGGGCCCAATTTTACAGCACAACTCTTCTTT
TRDJ1 | few | TRDV2 | TRDD3 | CACDLLGDPNTDKLIF | TGTGCCTGTGACCTACTGGGGGATCCGAACACCGATAAACTCATCTTT
TRDJ1 | few | TRDV2 | TRDD3 | CACDTLILGDTQEERYTDKLIF | TGTGCCTGTGACACCCTTATACTGGGGGATACGCAGGAGGAAAGGTACACCGATAAACTCATCTTT
TRDJ1 | NA | TRDV2 | NA | CACDSQLSSLTIFTDKLIF | TGTGCCTGTGACTCCCAGCTTTCCTCCCTAACGATTTTTACCGATAAACTCATCTTT
TRDJ1 | few | TRDV2 | TRDD3 | CACDKLGDTDKLIF | TGTGCCTGTGATAAACTGGGGGACACCGATAAACTCATCTTT
TRDJ1 | NA | TRDV2 | TRDD3 | CAGDALLGDKNTDKRIF | TGTGCCGGGGACGCTTTACTGGGGGATAAGAACACCGATAAACGAATCTTT
TRDJ1 | few | TRDV2 | TRDD3 | CACDAVGGTGGLLDTDKLIF | TGTGCCTGTGACGCCGTCGGGGGGACTGGGGGTCTTTTAGACACCGATAAACTCATCTTT
TRDJ3 | NA | TRDV2 | TRDD3 | CACDRIETGGSSWDTRQVFF | TGTGCCTGCGATCGAATCGAAACTGGGGGATCCTCCTGGGACACCCGACAGGTGTTTTTC